This TCR beta chain was recovered during a study of shared clonotypes between healthy human individuals. This CDR3 is built from 14 residues. With 4 bases removed from V and 6 bases from J, the gap between germline ends came to 13 bases. Germline CDR1 and CDR2: MNHEY and SMNVEV (reference sequence). TCRdb's table, derived via immunoSEQ multiplex PCR, lists solely in-frame clones and lacks some. The table shows around 980,000 clones, with around 82% occurring only once. The sample comprised memory CD4+ T cells from PBMCs. Indicated subset: CD45RA-negative fraction. The clonotype comes from a man aged 18 to 35 in good health. Some clones in this sample may be carry-over from other donors' samples. The rearrangement joins TRBV27 to TRBJ2-1, with D tentatively TRBD1 (5 bases). The CDR3 DNA reads as TGTGCCAGCAGTTCCCCAGGGCAGGGCAATGAGCAGTTCTTC. It encodes CASSSPGQGNEQFF.